Listed here are 27 T cell receptor beta chains from one sample, sequenced in a study of PD-1 blockade in classical Hodgkin lymphoma. Clones were sequenced by immunoSEQ multiplex PCR, and TCRdb holds only the in-frame ones, with some missing. This sample has 100,000 or so clones, with approximately 90% found just once. Exposure to brentuximab vedotin varied, and each patient had relapsed following autologous stem cell transplantation. The sequencing here drew on peripheral blood mononuclear cells (PBMCs), taken before the second cycle of nivolumab. Source of these receptors: a human donor with classical Hodgkin lymphoma.

V and J are TRBV6-1 and TRBJ2-3, with D perhaps matching TRBD1 (6 bases). The length of the CDR3 is 16 residues. Trimming took 0 bases from V and 1 from J, leaving 11 bases between them. In germline, CDR1 is MNHNS, CDR2 SASEGT. Written as DNA, the CDR3 is TGTGCCAGCAGTGAAGCGACAGGCTCTGGCACAGATACGCAGTATTTT. This codes for CASSEATGSGTDTQYF.

The gene calls are TRBV6-5 and TRBJ2-5, with TRBD2 matching over 7 bases. The CDR3 consists of 16 residues. Germline V gene sequence: CDR1 MNHEY, CDR2 SVGAGI. V trimming: 0 bases; J trimming: 9 bases; junction bases outside the gene matches: 13. As DNA, the CDR3 is TGTGCCAGCAGTTACTCCGCGGGTGCGGGGACTACCCCCCAGTACTTC. Translation: CASSYSAGAGTTPQYF.

The chain links TRBV7-2 to TRBJ1-6; D gene unclear. The CDR3 is 13 residues long. The ends were cut back, 0 bases at V and 9 bases at J, with 6 bases in the middle. Germline V gives CDR1 SGHTA, CDR2 FQGNSA. The CDR3 sequence is CASSLALGSPLHF. CDR3 sequence (DNA): TGTGCCAGCAGCTTAGCATTGGGTTCACCCCTCCACTTT.

V usage is TRBV5-4 and J usage is TRBJ2-7; TRBD1 or TRBD2 may be the D gene (5 bases each). The CDR3 sequence is 13 residues long. V lost 4 bases to trimming and J lost 3 bases, with 11 bases between them. Germline assignment: CDR1 SGHNT and CDR2 YYREEE (reference sequence). CDR3 DNA: TGTGCCAGCAGCGCAAGGGACGGCTACGAGCAGTACTTC. It translates to CASSARDGYEQYF.

J is TRBJ2-2 and V is TRBV25-1; D tentatively reads TRBD1 or TRBD2 (5 bases each). V was clipped by 8 bases and J by 4 bases, with 17 bases between them. CDR3 size: 15 residues. Germline assignment: CDR1 MGHDK and CDR2 SYGVNS. This CDR3 reads CASGGQNSGTGELFF. In DNA, the CDR3 is TGTGCCAGCGGAGGACAAAACTCGGGCACCGGGGAGCTGTTTTTT. Combining the CDR3 with reference TRBV25-1 and TRBJ2-2 gives the whole variable domain EADIYQTPRYLVIGTGKKITLECSQTMGHDKMYWYQQDPGMELHLIHYSYGVNSTEKGDLSSESTVSRIRTEHFPLTLESARPSHTSQYLCASGGQNSGTGELFFGEGSRLTVL.

J is TRBJ2-1 and V is TRBV30; possibly TRBD1 for D (6 bases). Germline values: CDR1 GTSNPN, CDR2 SVGIG (reference sequence). CDR3 length: 12 amino acids. The V gene lost 7 bases and the J gene lost 9 bases, with 16 bases spanning the gap. CDR3 region: CALTEQGTEQFF. DNA of the CDR3: TGTGCCTTGACCGAACAGGGAACTGAGCAGTTCTTC.

V gene TRBV5-1 combines with J gene TRBJ2-3, with TRBD2 as a possible D gene (5 bases). The CDR3 is 14 residues long. V gave up 0 bases and J gave up 3 bases, with 8 bases separating them. CDR1 and CDR2 from the germline V gene are SGHRS and YFSETQ. The CDR3 loop reads CASSLGEMTDTQYF. The DNA of the CDR3 is TGCGCCAGCAGCTTGGGGGAGATGACAGATACGCAGTATTTT.

The chain is built from TRBV19 and TRBJ1-5; 7 bases fit TRBD1. The CDR3 consists of 14 residues. Germline lookup yields CDR1 LNHDA and CDR2 SQIVND (reference sequence). The V gene end was trimmed by 3 bases and the J gene end by 6 bases; junction bases not matched to a gene: 5. The CDR3 region is CASSMAGTAQPQHF. CDR3 nucleotide sequence: TGTGCCAGTAGTATGGCCGGGACAGCTCAGCCCCAGCATTTT. The full variable domain, with the rest looked up from reference TRBV19 and TRBJ1-5, is DGGITQSPKYLFRKEGQNVTLSCEQNLNHDAMYWYRQDPGQGLRLIYYSQIVNDFQKGDIAEGYSVSREKKESFPLTVTSAQKNPTAFYLCASSMAGTAQPQHFGDGTRLSIL.

The chain uses TRBV15 and TRBJ1-2; D is unresolved. There are 12 residues in the CDR3. V lost 5 bases, J lost 2 bases, and 6 bases lay in between. CDR1 is LNHNV and CDR2 is YYDKDF in the germline V gene (reference sequence). CDR3 DNA: TGTGCCACCAGCCCAGACAACTATGGCTACACCTTC. It yields the protein CATSPDNYGYTF.

The chain joins TRBV6-1 to TRBJ1-2; weak D call: TRBD1 (6 bases). Trimming shortened V by 2 bases and J by 5 bases, and 15 bases separated the two germline ends. This CDR3 has 15 residues. The germline V gene has CDR1 MNHNS and CDR2 SASEGT. The CDR3 loop is CASSEYPTGGYGYTF. The CDR3 DNA sequence: TGTGCCAGCAGTGAATACCCGACAGGAGGTTATGGCTACACCTTC.

In its sample, this clone was seen a few times. V gene TRBV7-3 combines with J gene TRBJ2-3; TRBD1 might be the D (6 bases). Germline values: CDR1 SGHTA, CDR2 FQGTGA. The CDR3 covers 11 residues. The V end lost 9 bases, the J end lost 4 bases, and 8 bases lay between the germline ends. The CDR3 coding sequence is TGTGCCAGAGAGGGGGCAGATACGCAGTATTTT. Its translation: CAREGADTQYF.

The chain uses TRBV15 and TRBJ1-2; tentatively, D is TRBD1 (6 bases). V lost 0 bases and J lost 8, with 13 bases in between. The CDR3 is 14 residues long. Germline assignment: CDR1 LNHNV and CDR2 YYDKDF (reference sequence). The CDR3 DNA sequence: TGTGCCACCAGCAGAGAGGCGGGGGCGAGCGGCTACACCTTC. Its protein is CATSREAGASGYTF.

The J gene is TRBJ1-1, the V gene TRBV5-1; TRBD1 is a possible D gene (6 bases). The CDR3 length is 17 residues. The germline V and J ends were trimmed by 2 bases and 11 bases, with 28 bases remaining between them. Germline V lookup: CDR1 SGHRS, CDR2 YFSETQ. The chain's CDR3 is CASSLVTTRISGVGAFF. In DNA form, the CDR3 reads TGCGCCAGCAGCTTAGTAACGACAAGAATTTCAGGGGTTGGCGCTTTCTTT.

This clone was counted once. The rearrangement links TRBV15 to TRBJ2-7, with 8 bases lining up with TRBD1. With V trimmed by 0 bases and J by 2 bases, 6 bases remained unmatched. The CDR3 is 16 amino acids. Germline V gene sequence: CDR1 LNHNV, CDR2 YYDKDF (reference sequence). The CDR3 protein is CATSRDSRGPTYEQYF. The DNA of the CDR3 is TGTGCCACCAGCAGAGATTCCAGGGGGCCGACCTACGAGCAGTACTTC.

The chain joins TRBV6-5 to TRBJ2-2, with D perhaps matching TRBD1 (6 bases). V shed 2 bases and J shed 0 bases, with 10 bases lying between them. There are 16 residues in the CDR3. In germline, CDR1 is MNHEY, CDR2 SVGAGI. The CDR3 reads CASSYPRTANTGELFF. CDR3 in DNA: TGTGCCAGCAGTTACCCCCGGACAGCGAACACCGGGGAGCTGTTTTTT.

The gene calls are TRBV7-6 and TRBJ1-4; the match to TRBD1 covers 9 bases. CDR3 length equals 17 residues. Germline CDR1 and CDR2: SGHVS and FNYEAQ. The V gene end was trimmed by 5 bases and the J gene end by 7 bases; junction bases not matched to a gene: 14. CDR3 sequence: CASSAGGTGIGVEKLFF. The CDR3 DNA is TGTGCCAGCAGCGCAGGCGGGACAGGGATCGGGGTTGAAAAACTGTTTTTT.

This clone showed up just once. As DNA, the CDR3 is TGTGCCAGCAGTCCCAATGGCTATGGCTACACCTTC. It encodes CASSPNGYGYTF. This chain joins TRBV27 and TRBJ1-2; D is unclear. V gave up 5 bases and J gave up 4 bases, with 8 bases separating them. Germline CDR1 and CDR2: MNHEY and SMNVEV (reference sequence). This CDR3 is 12 amino acids long.

The rearrangement uses TRBV15 and TRBJ2-1, with D unresolved. The V gene's germline CDR1 is LNHNV and CDR2 YYDKDF (reference sequence). The V and J ends lost 0 bases and 5 bases respectively, with 8 bases between them. The CDR3 covers 14 residues. The CDR3 here is CATSRDHENNEQFF. The CDR3 DNA is TGTGCCACCAGCAGAGATCACGAGAACAATGAGCAGTTCTTC.

The rearrangement uses TRBV18 and TRBJ1-1, with D unresolved. Trimming removed 4 bases at V and 5 bases at J, with 14 bases between. The CDR3 extends over 14 amino acids. Germline loops: CDR1 KGHSH, CDR2 LQKENI. The DNA for the CDR3 is TGTGCCAGCTCACTAGACCAAGGAGGAACTGAAGCTTTCTTT. Protein: CASSLDQGGTEAFF.

The genes are TRBV7-2 and TRBJ2-7; 7 nucleotides agree with TRBD2. CDR1 is SGHTA and CDR2 is FQGNSA in the germline V gene. Unmatched junction bases numbered 2, after V lost 3 bases and J lost 0 bases. This CDR3 is built from 14 residues. CDR3: CASSFGGSSYEQYF. The CDR3 coding sequence is TGTGCCAGCAGCTTCGGCGGGAGCTCCTACGAGCAGTACTTC.

Only a few counts were recorded for this clone. The chain combines TRBV29-1 with TRBJ1-5; D is uncertain. The CDR3 is made up of 13 amino acids. The germline V gene encodes CDR1 SQVTM and CDR2 ANQGSEA. The V end was cut by 4 bases, the J end by 4 bases, with 11 bases between. CDR3 nucleotide sequence: TGCAGCGTTGGGTCGGCCGCAAATCAGCCCCAGCATTTT. Its translation is CSVGSAANQPQHF.

The rearrangement uses TRBV11-2 and TRBJ2-5; D is undetermined. The V end was cut by 0 bases, the J end by 4 bases, with 6 bases between. The germline gives CDR1 SGHAT, CDR2 FQNNGV. This CDR3 is 13 amino acids long. This CDR3 reads CASSLELGETQYF. CDR3 coding DNA: TGTGCCAGCAGCTTAGAATTAGGAGAGACCCAGTACTTC.

The CDR3 region has the DNA TGTGCCAGCAGCCCACGGACAGGGGCCTACACTGAAGCTTTCTTT. Protein product: CASSPRTGAYTEAFF. The V and J genes are TRBV13 and TRBJ1-1, with TRBD1 matching 9 bases. CDR1 and CDR2 (germline): PRHDT, FYEKMQ (reference sequence). This CDR3 is built from 15 residues. Trimming at V came to 5 bases and at J to 3 bases, leaving 7 bases not matched to a gene.

The chain recombines TRBV6-4 with TRBJ2-3; 9 nucleotides line up with TRBD2. Germline V gene data show CDR1 as MRHNA and CDR2 as SNTAGT. The CDR3 is made up of 15 amino acids. The trim removed 2 bases at V and 11 bases at J, leaving 11 bases unmatched. CDR3 in amino acids: CASSDEAGGPERQYF. The CDR3 DNA follows: TGTGCCAGCAGTGACGAGGCGGGGGGGCCGGAAAGGCAGTATTTT.

The chain recombines TRBV4-2 with TRBJ1-2, with D unresolved. Germline lookup yields CDR1 LGHNA and CDR2 YNFKEQ. CDR3 length: 15 amino acids. The ends were cut back, 1 base at V and 0 bases at J, with 9 bases in the middle. The CDR3 nucleotides are TGTGCCAGCAGCCAAGTTTGGGAGGCTAACTATGGCTACACCTTC. It codes for CASSQVWEANYGYTF.

The V gene is TRBV5-6, the J gene TRBJ2-5; maybe TRBD2 (5 bases). The V end lost 4 bases, the J end lost 4 bases, and 11 bases lay between the germline ends. Germline V gene data show CDR1 as SGHDT and CDR2 as YYEEEE. This CDR3 spans 13 amino acids. The CDR3 DNA reads as TGTGCCAGCAGCCCGAGTGGAGGAGAGACCCAGTACTTC. Protein sequence: CASSPSGGETQYF. The whole variable domain, remainder taken from reference TRBV5-6 and TRBJ2-5, is DAGVTQSPTHLIKTRGQQVTLRCSPKSGHDTVSWYQQALGQGPQFIFQYYEEEERQRGNFPDRFSGHQFPNYSSELNVNALLLGDSALYLCASSPSGGETQYFGPGTRLLVL.

The chain is built from TRBV13 and TRBJ1-2; perhaps TRBD1 as D (5 bases). The V and J ends lost 2 bases and 5 bases respectively, with 12 bases between them. CDR3 length: 14 amino acids. Germline CDR1 and CDR2: PRHDT and FYEKMQ (reference sequence). The CDR3 reads CASSLPLGEYGYTF. CDR3 in DNA: TGTGCCAGCAGCTTACCGTTGGGGGAATATGGCTACACCTTC. The full variable domain, with the rest looked up from reference TRBV13 and TRBJ1-2, is AAGVIQSPRHLIKEKRETATLKCYPIPRHDTVYWYQQGPGQDPQFLISFYEKMQSDKGSIPDRFSAQQFSDYHSELNMSSLELGDSALYFCASSLPLGEYGYTFGSGTRLTVV.